The clone carrying this TCR beta chain was seen a handful of times. This entry is derived from a study of T cells in Graves' hyperthyroidism and ophthalmopathy. V was pared by 1 base and J by 3 bases, with 4 bases between. The CDR3 is made up of 13 amino acids. CDR1 MGHRA and CDR2 YSYEKL come from the germline V gene. RNA transcripts were the template for amplifying TCR beta CDR3 regions. The HTBI primer set was used in a first-round RT-PCR of the TCR CDR3. TCRdb reanalysed the multiplex PCR reads using MiXCR and keeps one entry per CDR3 protein. The table has around 340,000 distinct CDR3 sequences, about 21% seen once; the top ten hold around 48%.

This receptor was obtained from a woman aged 50 to 60 with Graves' hyperthyroidism. This rearrangement joins TRBV4-1 to TRBJ2-1; D remains unclear. Sequences were obtained from blood. The CDR3 loop is CASSQVLYNEQFF. CDR3 DNA: TGCGCCAGCAGCCAAGTACTCTACAATGAGCAGTTCTTC.